Following are 22 T cell receptor beta chains from one sample sequenced in a study of blood T cell repertoires in COVID-19. The assay was immunoSEQ multiplex PCR, and TCRdb's table has in-frame clones only and misses some. The sample gives about 260,000 clones, roughly 90% of which show up once; 2% to 2.5% is in the top ten. Material: peripheral blood. The receptor source for this set is a woman in her 50s who had recovered from COVID-19.

The V and J genes are TRBV6-6 and TRBJ1-2, with D possibly matching TRBD1 (6 bases). The V end was cut by 5 bases, the J end by 4 bases, with 11 bases between. The CDR3 spans 13 residues. Per the germline V gene, CDR1 is MNHNY and CDR2 is SVGAGI (reference sequence). CDR3 nucleotides: TGTGCCAGCAGTCGCGGGACACCCTATGGCTACACCTTC. This sequence encodes CASSRGTPYGYTF.

V and J are TRBV14 and TRBJ1-6; 9 bases fit TRBD1. After removal of 4 bases from V and 2 bases from J, the junction contained 12 bases not matched to a gene. Germline V gene sequence: CDR1 SGHDN, CDR2 FVKESK. This CDR3 region has 19 residues. The CDR3 region has the DNA TGTGCCAGCAGCCCCTCCCCGGACAGGGGTTTTGCCTATAATTCACCCCTCCACTTT. Protein: CASSPSPDRGFAYNSPLHF.

This clone was counted a few times. The chain is built from TRBV3-1 (or the pseudogene TRBV3-2) and TRBJ1-3; D is unresolved. The V end lost 0 bases, the J end lost 4 bases, and 10 bases lay between the germline ends. This CDR3 is 15 amino acids long. CDR1 and CDR2 from the germline V gene are LGHDT and YNNKEL (reference sequence). This CDR3 is CASSQDGTTGNTIYF. The CDR3 DNA reads TGTGCCAGCAGCCAAGATGGCACAACCGGAAACACCATATATTTT.

The chain is built from TRBV6-5 and TRBJ1-3; D unclear. Germline values: CDR1 MNHEY, CDR2 SVGAGI. CDR3 length: 15 amino acids. V was pared by 0 bases and J by 4 bases, with 10 bases between. CDR3 amino acids: CASSYSMTMGNTIYF. The CDR3 DNA reads TGTGCCAGCAGTTACTCTATGACAATGGGAAACACCATATATTTT.

In its sample, this clone was seen many times. CDR3: CASSSIAGGSYEQYF. The CDR3, as DNA: TGTGCCAGCAGTTCGATAGCGGGAGGCTCCTACGAGCAGTACTTC. This chain links TRBV6-2 or TRBV6-3 with TRBJ2-7; the match to TRBD2 covers 10 bases. Per germline, CDR1 MNHEY and CDR2 SVGEGT. Losses at the gene ends were 4 bases for V and 0 bases for J; bases not matched to a gene: 3. The CDR3 totals 15 residues.

The J gene is TRBJ2-7, the V gene TRBV25-1, with a tentative D call TRBD2 (6 bases). Germline V gives CDR1 MGHDK, CDR2 SYGVNS. Trimming removed 6 bases at V and 2 bases at J, with 14 bases between. The CDR3 covers 14 residues. DNA of the CDR3: TGTGCCAGCAGCGGGGGACCTCCAACCTACGAGCAGTACTTC. Protein sequence: CASSGGPPTYEQYF.

V gene TRBV7-2 combines with J gene TRBJ2-2; D is possibly TRBD1 (6 bases). Germline loops: CDR1 SGHTA, CDR2 FQGNSA. The CDR3 loop spans 14 amino acids. The V and J ends lost 1 base and 3 bases respectively, with 6 bases between them. The CDR3 spells CASSLDRDTGELFF. The DNA for the CDR3 is TGTGCCAGCAGCTTAGACAGGGACACCGGGGAGCTGTTTTTT.

This chain connects TRBV10-3 to TRBJ1-4; maybe TRBD1 (6 bases). Germline loops: CDR1 ENHRY, CDR2 SYGVKD. The CDR3 is 15 amino acids. Between the trimmed V and J ends, which lost 3 bases and 7 bases, there was a span of 15 bases. CDR3 region: CAISDPTGGGEKLFF. The CDR3 DNA reads as TGTGCCATCAGTGATCCGACAGGTGGGGGTGAAAAACTGTTTTTT.

The gene calls are TRBV5-5 and TRBJ2-1; 7 bases agree with TRBD1. The CDR3 consists of 18 residues. The V and J ends lost 4 bases and 2 bases, in that order; junction bases with no gene match: 15. Germline V gene sequence: CDR1 SGHKS, CDR2 YYEKEE (reference sequence). CDR3 DNA: TGTGCCAGCAGCCGACTAATAAAAGACAGGGTGACCTACAATGAGCAGTTCTTC. Its translation is CASSRLIKDRVTYNEQFF.

The chain uses TRBV10-2 and TRBJ2-1, with 9 bases matching TRBD2. The CDR3 sequence is 17 residues long. Germline CDR1 and CDR2: WSHSY and SAAADI. With V trimmed by 0 bases and J by 10 bases, 13 bases remained unmatched. The CDR3: CASSESEGAGGPWEQFF. CDR3 DNA: TGCGCCAGCAGTGAGTCGGAGGGGGCGGGGGGGCCTTGGGAGCAGTTCTTC.

J is TRBJ2-3 and V is TRBV7-2; a possible D gene is TRBD2 (5 bases). The CDR3 sequence is 14 residues long. The germline V gene has CDR1 SGHTA and CDR2 FQGNSA. Trimming pared 5 bases from V and 1 base from J, leaving 10 bases between. The CDR3 bases are TGTGCCAGCAGCCCACGAGGGCGCACAGATACGCAGTATTTT. Translated, it gives CASSPRGRTDTQYF. Complete variable domain (other parts from reference TRBV7-2 and TRBJ2-3): GAGVSQSPSNKVTEKGKDVELRCDPISGHTALYWYRQSLGQGLEFLIYFQGNSAPDKSGLPSDRFSAERTGGSVSTLTIQRTQQEDSAVYLCASSPRGRTDTQYFGPGTRLTVL.

The V gene is TRBV4-3, the J gene TRBJ1-6; TRBD1 matches at 8 bases. The CDR3 extends over 14 amino acids. V lost 5 bases and J lost 9; bases outside the gene matches: 6. Germline CDR1 LGHNA, CDR2 YSLEER. The CDR3: CASSVGQGRSPLHF. The DNA for the CDR3 is TGCGCCAGCAGCGTCGGACAGGGACGTTCACCCCTCCACTTT.

The chain has TRBV6-6 and TRBJ1-3; 8 nucleotides match TRBD1. The J segment lost 4 bases and the V segment lost 8 bases, leaving 4 bases of the junction unmatched. Germline V lookup: CDR1 MNHNY, CDR2 SVGAGI (reference sequence). There are 13 residues in the CDR3. The chain's CDR3 is CASRQGNGNTIYF. The CDR3 nucleotides read TGTGCCAGCCGACAGGGGAACGGAAACACCATATATTTT.

The gene calls are TRBV6-5 and TRBJ1-4; D call uncertain. Trimming removed 2 bases from V and 8 bases from J, with 12 bases in between. This CDR3 has 14 residues. The germline gives CDR1 MNHEY, CDR2 SVGAGI. The CDR3, as DNA: TGTGCCAGCAGTTACACAGAGGGAGGGGAAAAACTGTTTTTT. Translating it yields CASSYTEGGEKLFF.

The chain combines TRBV7-9 with TRBJ1-2, with 8 bases aligning to TRBD1. V gave up 5 bases and J gave up 4 bases; unmatched junction bases: 12. This CDR3 has 16 residues. Germline assignment: CDR1 SEHNR and CDR2 FQNEAQ (reference sequence). The DNA of the CDR3 is TGTGCCAGCAGCCCCGGACAGGGCTCAGCCCCCTATGGCTACACCTTC. It specifies CASSPGQGSAPYGYTF.

This chain joins TRBV29-1 and TRBJ2-2; no clear D gene. This CDR3 is built from 12 residues. The germline V and J ends were trimmed by 7 bases and 4 bases, with 10 bases remaining between them. CDR1 SQVTM and CDR2 ANQGSEA come from the germline V gene. In DNA, the CDR3 is TGCAGCGCCCCACTTGGCACCGGGGAGCTGTTTTTT. This sequence encodes CSAPLGTGELFF.

This chain joins TRBV20-1 and TRBJ1-5, with D possibly being TRBD1 (6 bases). Deletions cut 7 bases from V and 4 bases from J, with 20 bases between. Germline CDR1 is DFQATT and CDR2 is SNEGSKA (reference sequence). This CDR3 has 15 amino acids. The CDR3: CSVSYTGSGNQPQHF. Written as DNA, the CDR3 is TGCAGTGTTAGTTATACAGGGTCGGGGAATCAGCCCCAGCATTTT.

DNA for the CDR3: TGTGCCAGCAGCCCCATATCTCGGGGGGAGAGGAGACCCCGGAGCTACGAGCAGTACTTC. Its translation is CASSPISRGERRPRSYEQYF. This sequence joins TRBV6-6 and TRBJ2-7; 7 bases agree with TRBD2. This CDR3 is built from 20 residues. J gave up 3 bases and V 6 bases, and 26 bases lay outside the gene matches. CDR1 and CDR2 (germline): MNHNY, SVGAGI (reference sequence).

The CDR3 DNA follows: TGTGCCAGCAGCTTAGCGGGGCAGGGCCTGAACTATGGCTACACCTTC. Its translation: CASSLAGQGLNYGYTF. The gene calls are TRBV7-9 and TRBJ1-2; TRBD1 might be the D (5 bases). This CDR3 has 16 residues. V was cut by 0 bases and J by 2 bases, with 13 bases left in between. CDR1 SEHNR and CDR2 FQNEAQ come from the germline V gene (reference sequence).

CDR3 in amino acids: CASSLGLRDYTF. The CDR3, as DNA: TGTGCCAGCAGTTTGGGACTACGGGACTACACCTTC. The rearrangement joins TRBV12-3 or TRBV12-4 to TRBJ1-2, with D possibly matching TRBD1 (5 bases). The ends were cut back, 3 bases at V and 10 bases at J, with 12 bases in the middle. This CDR3 contains 12 residues.

This clone is a singleton in its sample. The chain joins TRBV28 to TRBJ1-1; 8 bases are shared with TRBD1. This CDR3 is 14 amino acids long. Trimming took 6 bases from V and 1 from J; bases not matched to a gene: 4. Germline values: CDR1 MDHEN, CDR2 SYDVKM. The CDR3 protein is CASSAGGENTEAFF. Here the CDR3 DNA reads TGTGCCAGCAGCGCAGGGGGCGAGAACACTGAAGCTTTCTTT.

V and J are TRBV7-9 and TRBJ2-2, with TRBD1 as a possible D gene (6 bases). V shed 8 bases and J shed 0 bases, with 10 bases lying between them. Germline-derived CDR1 and CDR2 are SEHNR and FQNEAQ (reference sequence). The CDR3 sequence is 14 residues long. The CDR3 sequence: CASLAGANTGELFF. The CDR3 DNA sequence: TGTGCCAGCCTAGCAGGGGCGAACACCGGGGAGCTGTTTTTT.